What follows are 17 T cell receptor beta chains derived from one specimen sequenced in a study of cytomegalovirus exposure and HLA in healthy donors. Vbeta (60) and Jbeta (13) primers were used in the PCR. TCRdb keeps only in-frame clones here, not all; method: immunoSEQ multiplex PCR. This sample carries fewer than 200,000 clones, approximately 80% of them seen once, and the ten largest clones take around 3.5%. The sample comprised PBMCs. The origin of the receptors is a man under 40 in good health and CMV-seropositive.

The J gene is TRBJ2-7, the V gene TRBV6-1, with TRBD1 identical over 7 bases. The V segment lost 4 bases and the J segment 1 base; nucleotides outside the gene matches: 7. CDR1 is MNHNS, CDR2 SASEGT, per germline. This CDR3 has 15 residues. For the CDR3, the DNA is TGTGCCAGCAGTGTAGTACCGGGACAGTCCTACGAGCAGTACTTC. Translation gives CASSVVPGQSYEQYF.

This clone was counted a single time. V is TRBV29-1 and J is TRBJ2-7; D not certain. The CDR3 is 13 residues long. CDR1 SQVTM and CDR2 ANQGSEA come from the germline V gene. The ends were cut back, 2 bases at V and 0 bases at J, with 8 bases in the middle. The CDR3 protein is CSVEMESSYEQYF. In DNA, the CDR3 is TGCAGCGTTGAAATGGAGAGCTCCTACGAGCAGTACTTC.

This clone was seen just once. V and J are TRBV2 and TRBJ1-5; no reliable D call. Germline CDR1 is SNHLY and CDR2 is FYNNEI. V was clipped by 6 bases and J by 0 bases, with 12 bases between them. The CDR3 covers 15 residues. In nucleotides, the CDR3 is TGTGCCAGCAGGTCCGGAGACCGTAGCAATCAGCCCCAGCATTTT. Translated, it gives CASRSGDRSNQPQHF.

J is TRBJ2-2 and V is TRBV10-3, with D possibly TRBD1 on 6 matching bases. The germline CDR1 and CDR2 sequences are ENHRY and SYGVKD. This CDR3 is built from 15 residues. Trimming took off 5 bases at V and 7 bases at J, with 17 bases between the two ends. CDR3 DNA: TGTGCCATCAGTCCCGCTACCGAGGGGGTCGGGGAGCTGTTTTTT. Encoded protein: CAISPATEGVGELFF.

The chain carries TRBV9 and TRBJ2-2; 9 bases map to TRBD2. The V gene end was trimmed by 7 bases and the J gene end by 5 bases; junction bases not matched to a gene: 6. This CDR3 is built from 14 residues. Germline assignment: CDR1 SGDLS and CDR2 YYNGEE. CDR3 loop: CASRGAGGTGELFF. The CDR3 nucleotides are TGTGCCAGCCGTGGAGCGGGGGGAACCGGGGAGCTGTTTTTT.

V gene TRBV27 combines with J gene TRBJ2-3, with TRBD2 as a possible D gene (6 bases). This CDR3 has 14 residues. Germline CDR1 is MNHEY and CDR2 is SMNVEV (reference sequence). The CDR3 coding sequence is TGTGCTGCCGGGAGCAGGACTAGCACAGATACGCAGTATTTT. Residues: CAAGSRTSTDTQYF.

This sequence joins TRBV4-3 and TRBJ2-2; 11 bases map to TRBD1. This CDR3 is 20 amino acids long. V gave up 0 bases and J gave up 5 bases; unmatched junction bases: 14. Per the germline V gene, CDR1 is LGHNA and CDR2 is YSLEER. CDR3 sequence (DNA): TGCGCCAGCAGCCAAGAACAAGGACAGGGGGCAATTAGGTGGACCGGGGAGCTGTTTTTT. Amino acids: CASSQEQGQGAIRWTGELFF.

V and J are TRBV4-1 and TRBJ1-6; the match to TRBD1 covers 7 bases. The CDR3 runs 15 residues. The V gene's germline CDR1 is MGHRA and CDR2 YSYEKL. V lost 4 bases and J lost 8; bases outside the gene matches: 8. CDR3 DNA sequence: TGCGCCAGCAGCCGCGGACAGGTCGCGGATTCACCCCTCCACTTT. Residues: CASSRGQVADSPLHF.

The V gene is TRBV10-3, the J gene TRBJ2-2; 7 positions match TRBD2. Per the germline V gene, CDR1 is ENHRY and CDR2 is SYGVKD. The CDR3 sequence is 14 residues long. J was trimmed by 1 base and V by 6 bases; bases with no gene match: 2. CDR3 DNA: TGTGCCATCAGCGCGGGGGTGAACACCGGGGAGCTGTTTTTT. It codes for CAISAGVNTGELFF.

A few counts support this clone. The V and J genes are TRBV19 and TRBJ2-5; TRBD1 agrees at 10 bases. In germline, CDR1 is LNHDA, CDR2 SQIVND (reference sequence). After removal of 9 bases from V and 3 bases from J, the junction contained 1 base not matched to a gene. CDR3 length equals 12 residues. In DNA, the CDR3 is TGTGCCAGCGGGACAGGGGAAGAGACCCAGTACTTC. Protein: CASGTGEETQYF.

The J gene is TRBJ2-7, the V gene TRBV25-1; 9 nucleotides match TRBD2. This CDR3 spans 18 amino acids. Trimming took 2 bases from V and 0 from J; bases not matched to a gene: 11. Per the germline V gene, CDR1 is MGHDK and CDR2 is SYGVNS. CDR3 DNA: TGTGCCAGCAGTGAAGGGCACGTAGCGGGGGCCCTCTCCTACGAGCAGTACTTC. Amino acids: CASSEGHVAGALSYEQYF.

This clone was detected a few times. The chain is built from TRBV5-6 and TRBJ2-1; 8 bases align to TRBD2. Germline V gene lookup returns CDR1 SGHDT and CDR2 YYEEEE. With V trimmed by 1 base and J by 7 bases, 1 base remained unmatched. CDR3 length: 13 residues. CDR3 sequence: CASSLTSGNEQFF. Here the CDR3 DNA reads TGTGCCAGCAGCTTGACTAGCGGAAATGAGCAGTTCTTC.

In its sample, this clone was seen once. The chain carries TRBV7-9 and TRBJ2-5, with D unresolved. The CDR3 extends over 13 amino acids. From germline, CDR1 is SEHNR and CDR2 FQNEAQ (reference sequence). With 1 base removed from V and 5 bases from J, the gap between germline ends came to 8 bases. The CDR3 sequence: CASSLVELETQYF. CDR3 nucleotides: TGTGCCAGCAGCTTAGTCGAACTTGAGACCCAGTACTTC. Complete variable domain (other parts from reference TRBV7-9 and TRBJ2-5): DTGVSQNPRHKITKRGQNVTFRCDPISEHNRLYWYRQTLGQGPEFLTYFQNEAQLEKSRLLSDRFSAERPKGSFSTLEIQRTEQGDSAMYLCASSLVELETQYFGPGTRLLVL.

This clone was recorded at least ten times. J is TRBJ1-3 and V is TRBV28, with D maybe TRBD1 (5 bases). CDR1 MDHEN and CDR2 SYDVKM come from the germline V gene. This CDR3 is built from 13 residues. The V end lost 3 bases, the J end lost 4 bases, and 7 bases lay between the germline ends. The CDR3 loop reads CASSFGGGNTIYF. CDR3 sequence (DNA): TGTGCCAGCAGTTTCGGGGGAGGAAACACCATATATTTT. Combining the CDR3 with reference TRBV28 and TRBJ1-3 gives the whole variable domain DVKVTQSSRYLVKRTGEKVFLECVQDMDHENMFWYRQDPGLGLRLIYFSYDVKMKEKGDIPEGYSVSREKKERFSLILESASTNQTSMYLCASSFGGGNTIYFGEGSWLTVV.

Only one count was recorded for this clone. The CDR3 loop reads CASSVTFPTGDTGELFF. The DNA of the CDR3 is TGTGCCAGCAGCGTGACTTTTCCGACGGGAGACACCGGGGAGCTGTTTTTT. V is TRBV9 and J is TRBJ2-2; weak D call: TRBD2 (6 bases). Germline CDR1 SGDLS, CDR2 YYNGEE. Deletions cut 2 bases from V and 3 bases from J, with 17 bases between. This CDR3 region has 17 residues.

The rearrangement links TRBV7-2 to TRBJ2-3; D might be TRBD1 (6 bases). CDR3 size: 15 residues. V was clipped by 2 bases and J by 2 bases, with 11 bases between them. Germline CDR1 SGHTA, CDR2 FQGNSA. The CDR3 reads CASSLSAGATDTQYF. The CDR3 DNA reads TGTGCCAGCAGCTTATCGGCAGGGGCCACAGATACGCAGTATTTT.

This rearrangement joins TRBV30 to TRBJ2-7; no clear D gene. V was trimmed by 4 bases and J by 8 bases, leaving 21 bases between them. Germline CDR1 reads GTSNPN; CDR2 reads SVGIG (reference sequence). The CDR3 is 14 amino acids. The CDR3 DNA is TGTGCCTGGACAGCCACAACAGTACCTACGCAGCAGTACTTC. Amino acid sequence: CAWTATTVPTQQYF.